This T cell receptor (beta chain) came from a study of regulatory T cells in long-lasting Graves disease. There are many counts of this clonotype. Its target is not known. Building the TCR beta libraries relied on iRepertoire HTBI primers, and CDR3 regions underwent Arm-PCR. TCRdb passed the multiplex PCR reads through MiXCR, listing each CDR3 protein once. This sample yields around 250,000 distinct CDR3 sequences, of which about a sixth are seen a single time; roughly 23% belongs to the top ten. Specified time point: newly diagnosed GD, antithyroid drugs for less than 3 months. PBMCs provided the RNA from which the TCR library was made. In Xi'an, China, an endocrinology department was the source of patients. The V end lost 3 bases, the J end lost 7 bases, and 13 bases lay between the germline ends. This CDR3 is 14 amino acids long. The germline V gene encodes CDR1 SNHLY and CDR2 FYNNEI. Study-wide points: Less diverse TCR repertoires were seen in persistent Graves' patients than in newly diagnosed ones.

Sample: peripheral blood mononuclear cells (PBMCs), taken at new diagnosis, from a patient treated with antithyroid drugs. The chain links TRBV2 to TRBJ2-1, with D possibly matching TRBD2 (5 bases). The TCR comes from a female donor with Graves disease. The CDR3 sequence: CASSEMGVGNEQFF. The CDR3 DNA follows: TGTGCCAGCAGTGAGATGGGAGTGGGTAATGAGCAGTTCTTC. Filled out from reference TRBV2 and TRBJ2-1, the complete variable domain reads EPEVTQTPSHQVTQMGQEVILRCVPISNHLYFYWYRQILGQKVEFLVSFYNNEISEKSEIFDDQFSVERPDGSNFTLKIRSTKLEDSAMYFCASSEMGVGNEQFFGPGTRLTVL.